One sample yielded the 27 T cell receptor beta chains listed below, sequenced in a study of cytomegalovirus exposure and HLA in healthy donors. Sequencing was performed with immunoSEQ multiplex PCR; in TCRdb, only in-frame clones are kept and a portion is missing. The repertoire holds 150,000 to 200,000 clones, with approximately 87% as singletons. The sequenced sample was PBMCs. These receptors all stem from a young woman in good health and CMV-seronegative.

The chain has TRBV9 and TRBJ2-5, with TRBD2 identical over 9 bases. The CDR3 has 16 residues. Germline V CDR1 and CDR2: SGDLS, YYNGEE. The V gene end was trimmed by 4 bases and the J gene end by 5 bases; junction bases not matched to a gene: 12. The CDR3 reads CASSQRGSGGYETQYF. In DNA form, the CDR3 reads TGTGCCAGCAGCCAAAGGGGCAGCGGGGGGTATGAGACCCAGTACTTC.

This clone was seen a few times. This chain connects TRBV11-2 to TRBJ1-6; D is possibly TRBD1 (5 bases). This CDR3 spans 17 amino acids. V was shortened by 1 base and J by 5 bases, with 15 bases between the two germline ends. Germline loops: CDR1 SGHAT, CDR2 FQNNGV. The CDR3: CASSLGLPGLNNSPLHF. CDR3 nucleotides: TGTGCCAGCAGCTTAGGGCTCCCAGGGCTAAATAATTCACCCCTCCACTTT.

The genes are TRBV29-1 and TRBJ2-3, with 7 bases identical to TRBD2. The CDR3 runs to 12 residues. Trimming took 4 bases from V and 5 from J; bases not matched to a gene: 3. Per the germline V gene, CDR1 is SQVTM and CDR2 is ANQGSEA. The CDR3 loop is CSVAAGEDTQYF. DNA for the CDR3: TGCAGCGTTGCCGCGGGGGAAGATACGCAGTATTTT.

V gene TRBV5-1 combines with J gene TRBJ2-1; possibly TRBD1 for D (6 bases). V was cut by 1 base and J by 3 bases, with 20 bases left in between. Germline V gene sequence: CDR1 SGHRS, CDR2 YFSETQ. This CDR3 has 18 amino acids. The CDR3 protein is CASSLFETGSGVYNEQFF. The CDR3 bases are TGCGCCAGCAGCTTGTTTGAAACAGGGTCTGGTGTCTACAATGAGCAGTTCTTC.

J is TRBJ1-1 and V is TRBV13, with 7 bases aligning to TRBD1. The CDR3 has 17 amino acids. CDR1 PRHDT and CDR2 FYEKMQ come from the germline V gene (reference sequence). V trimming: 5 bases; J trimming: 0 bases; junction bases outside the gene matches: 12. CDR3 nucleotide sequence: TGTGCCAGCAGCCCCCTCGGGGACAGAGAATTGAACACTGAAGCTTTCTTT. Its translation is CASSPLGDRELNTEAFF.

V gene TRBV7-6 combines with J gene TRBJ2-7; D is perhaps TRBD2 (5 bases). The germline V and J ends were trimmed by 5 bases and 3 bases, with 23 bases remaining between them. CDR3 length equals 17 residues. CDR1 and CDR2 (germline): SGHVS, FNYEAQ. CDR3 coding DNA: TGTGCCAGCAGCCCCCTACGAGGCAGCGGAAAAAACTACGAGCAGTACTTC. This sequence encodes CASSPLRGSGKNYEQYF.

This sequence joins TRBV4-1 and TRBJ2-2; 11 positions match TRBD2. From germline, CDR1 is MGHRA and CDR2 YSYEKL. Trimming cost V 1 base and J 0 bases; bases outside gene matches: 4. The CDR3 runs to 18 residues. In DNA, the CDR3 is TGCGCCAGCAGCCAAGGGGGTAGCGGGGGGGCGAACACCGGGGAGCTGTTTTTT. Amino acids: CASSQGGSGGANTGELFF.

A single count supports this clone. The chain recombines TRBV27 with TRBJ1-4; 10 bases map to TRBD1. V shed 7 bases, J shed 6 bases, and the junction held 8 bases outside the gene matches. The CDR3 is 15 residues long. From germline, CDR1 is MNHEY and CDR2 SMNVEV (reference sequence). The CDR3 sequence is CASTTGTGVHEKLFF. The CDR3 region has the DNA TGTGCCAGCACCACTGGGACAGGGGTACATGAAAAACTGTTTTTT.

The rearrangement links TRBV5-6 to TRBJ1-2, with 12 bases aligning to TRBD1. CDR1 is SGHDT, CDR2 YYEEEE, per germline. The CDR3 consists of 14 residues. J was trimmed by 7 bases and V by 5 bases; bases with no gene match: 6. The CDR3 reads CASRLGQGAFGYTF. CDR3 in DNA: TGTGCCAGCAGACTGGGACAGGGGGCCTTTGGCTACACCTTC.

This sequence joins TRBV7-8 and TRBJ2-5; the match to TRBD2 covers 11 bases. This CDR3 contains 21 residues. CDR1 SGHVS and CDR2 FQNEAQ come from the germline V gene. J was trimmed by 5 bases and V by 0 bases; bases with no gene match: 20. The CDR3 DNA is TGTGCCAGCAGCTTAGCGGGACCCGAGACTAGCGGGGATACTATTTTGGAGACCCAGTACTTC. It is translated as CASSLAGPETSGDTILETQYF.

This rearrangement joins TRBV30 to TRBJ2-7; the match to TRBD2 covers 12 bases. There are 14 residues in the CDR3. The junction had 3 bases not matched to a gene; V was cut back by 3 bases and J by 3 bases. Germline V gene lookup returns CDR1 GTSNPN and CDR2 SVGIG (reference sequence). The CDR3 sequence is CAWSLTSGGYEQYF. Here the CDR3 DNA reads TGTGCCTGGAGCCTGACTAGCGGGGGCTACGAGCAGTACTTC.

This clone was seen more than once but under ten times. The chain combines TRBV2 with TRBJ2-2; 7 bases align to TRBD1. V gave up 10 bases and J gave up 3 bases; unmatched junction bases: 5. The CDR3 is 13 amino acids. Germline CDR1 is SNHLY and CDR2 is FYNNEI. CDR3 residues: CATIGQDTGELFF. The CDR3, as DNA: TGTGCCACGATTGGACAGGACACCGGGGAGCTGTTTTTT.

This chain links TRBV30 with TRBJ2-7; D gene ambiguous. Germline V CDR1 and CDR2: GTSNPN, SVGIG (reference sequence). V was trimmed by 6 bases and J by 2 bases, leaving 14 bases between them. The CDR3 loop spans 13 amino acids. The CDR3 region is CACRGSVTYEQYF. The CDR3 DNA reads as TGTGCCTGCCGAGGCTCGGTTACCTACGAGCAGTACTTC.

The chain links TRBV11-3 to TRBJ2-5; no clear D. V was trimmed by 1 base and J by 0 bases, leaving 18 bases between them. The CDR3 covers 18 residues. Germline loops: CDR1 SGHNT, CDR2 YENEEA. The CDR3 bases are TGTGCCAGCAGCTTAGCCCCCCACAGCTCGTGTTACCAAGAGACCCAGTACTTC. Translation gives CASSLAPHSSCYQETQYF.

The V call is TRBV5-6, the J call TRBJ2-3; no reliable D call. The CDR3 length is 14 residues. The germline gives CDR1 SGHDT, CDR2 YYEEEE. V was trimmed by 2 bases and J by 5 bases, leaving 12 bases between them. The CDR3: CASSFSVPGDTQYF. DNA for the CDR3: TGTGCCAGCAGCTTTTCCGTTCCGGGAGATACGCAGTATTTT.

This rearrangement joins TRBV7-9 to TRBJ2-1; 10 nucleotides match TRBD2. Per the germline V gene, CDR1 is SEHNR and CDR2 is FQNEAQ (reference sequence). V lost 1 base, J lost 6 bases, and 3 bases stayed unmatched. CDR3 length: 15 amino acids. As DNA, the CDR3 is TGTGCCAGCAGCTTAGAGTCTAGCGGGGGCAATGAGCAGTTCTTC. It translates to CASSLESSGGNEQFF.

The CDR3 nucleotides read TGTGCCAGCAGTGAGGACAGGGTGAGCGATCAGCCCCAGCATTTT. Encoded protein: CASSEDRVSDQPQHF. The genes are TRBV25-1 and TRBJ1-5, with 8 bases fitting TRBD1. After removal of 3 bases from V and 5 bases from J, the junction contained 6 bases not matched to a gene. Germline CDR1 is MGHDK and CDR2 is SYGVNS. The CDR3 extends over 15 amino acids.

This chain joins TRBV5-1 and TRBJ2-1; maybe TRBD2 (6 bases). The germline gives CDR1 SGHRS, CDR2 YFSETQ. The CDR3 is made up of 16 amino acids. V shed 1 base and J shed 4 bases, with 15 bases lying between them. DNA for the CDR3: TGCGCCAGCAGCTTGCAGGCTAGCGCAAAATACAATGAGCAGTTCTTC. Its protein is CASSLQASAKYNEQFF.

Points on this clone: Sequence at one end of the junction differs from germline and may be a read error. The chain links TRBV2 to TRBJ2-7; 8 nucleotides align to TRBD1. The CDR3 covers 14 residues. In germline, CDR1 is SNHLY, CDR2 FYNNEI. Here the CDR3 DNA reads TGTGCCAGCAGCAATAACTTGATCGACAGGGGTGAAGAGTTC. Translated: CASSNNLIDRGEEF.

The chain recombines TRBV12-5 with TRBJ1-1; 9 nucleotides align to TRBD1. Germline V gene sequence: CDR1 LGHNT, CDR2 FRNRAP. The CDR3 has 15 residues. The V segment lost 6 bases and the J segment 0 bases; nucleotides outside the gene matches: 5. DNA of the CDR3: TGTGCTAGTGGCCCCGGGACAGGGATGAACACTGAAGCTTTCTTT. It codes for CASGPGTGMNTEAFF.

This clone was seen only a few times. The gene calls are TRBV29-1 and TRBJ1-2, with a tentative D call TRBD1 (5 bases). The CDR3 runs to 12 residues. Germline assignment: CDR1 SQVTM and CDR2 ANQGSEA. V dropped 7 bases and J dropped 2 bases, with 11 bases sitting between them. DNA for the CDR3: TGCAGCGCCCTCGGGGGGAACTATGGCTACACCTTC. This encodes CSALGGNYGYTF.

V is TRBV6-7 and J is TRBJ2-7, with a possible D match to TRBD2 (5 bases). TRBV6-7 is an ORF for which the function is uncertain. The V end lost 6 bases, the J end lost 5 bases, and 14 bases lay between the germline ends. The CDR3 runs to 13 residues. Here the CDR3 reads CASSAGLDHEQYF. DNA for the CDR3: TGTGCCAGCAGCGCCGGACTCGACCACGAGCAGTACTTC.

The CDR3 DNA sequence: TGTGCCAGCAGCCTAGGGGGCCTCAGCGGACAGCCCCAGCATTTT. Amino acids: CASSLGGLSGQPQHF. The rearrangement links TRBV5-6 to TRBJ1-5; 7 bases match TRBD1. The length of the CDR3 is 15 residues. V gave up 4 bases and J gave up 7 bases; unmatched junction bases: 11. CDR1 SGHDT and CDR2 YYEEEE come from the germline V gene.

This clone was recorded only once. V usage is TRBV19 and J usage is TRBJ1-1; D is perhaps TRBD1 (5 bases). Trimming took 6 bases from V and 1 from J, leaving 18 bases between them. Germline-derived CDR1 and CDR2 are LNHDA and SQIVND (reference sequence). CDR3 length equals 16 residues. CDR3 bases: TGTGCCAGTAGGCCTAATGGGGGGGAACCGAACACTGAAGCTTTCTTT. Its translation is CASRPNGGEPNTEAFF.

The chain carries TRBV18 and TRBJ1-1; a possible D gene is TRBD1 (6 bases). Germline CDR1 is KGHSH and CDR2 is LQKENI. The CDR3 loop spans 14 amino acids. V gave up 5 bases and J gave up 1 base, with 11 bases separating them. The CDR3: CASSSTGRNTEAFF. The CDR3 DNA follows: TGTGCCAGCTCATCAACAGGGCGGAACACTGAAGCTTTCTTT.

The chain recombines TRBV21-1 with TRBJ2-2; TRBD1, as called in the table, went unchecked against the DNA. TRBV21-1 is classified as a pseudogene. The CDR3 runs to 16 residues. This CDR3 reads CASSKAGRGDTGELFF. The CDR3, as DNA: TGTGCCAGCAGCAAAGCCGGCAGGGGGGACACCGGGGAGCTGTTTTTT.

The V and J genes are TRBV9 and TRBJ1-1; tentative D call: TRBD1 (6 bases). The germline gives CDR1 SGDLS, CDR2 YYNGEE. Trimming removed 4 bases from V and 7 bases from J, with 14 bases in between. The CDR3 has 13 amino acids. The DNA of the CDR3 is TGTGCCAGCAGCAAAATTGGACAGATTGAAGCTTTCTTT. Its translation: CASSKIGQIEAFF.